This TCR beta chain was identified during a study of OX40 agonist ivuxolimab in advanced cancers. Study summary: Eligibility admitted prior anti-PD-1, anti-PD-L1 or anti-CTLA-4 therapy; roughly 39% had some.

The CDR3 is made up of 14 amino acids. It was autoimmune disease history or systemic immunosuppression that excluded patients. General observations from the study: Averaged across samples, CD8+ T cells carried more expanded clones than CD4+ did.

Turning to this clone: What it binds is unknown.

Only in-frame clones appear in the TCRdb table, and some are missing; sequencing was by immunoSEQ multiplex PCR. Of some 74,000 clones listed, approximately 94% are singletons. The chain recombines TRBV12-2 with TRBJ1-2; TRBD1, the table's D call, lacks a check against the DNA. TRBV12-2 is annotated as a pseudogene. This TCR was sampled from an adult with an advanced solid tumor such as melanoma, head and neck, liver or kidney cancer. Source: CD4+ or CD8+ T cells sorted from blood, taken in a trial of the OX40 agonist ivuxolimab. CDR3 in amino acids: CASRLTGQPSGYTF. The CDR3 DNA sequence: TGTGCAAGTCGCTTAACAGGACAGCCCTCCGGCTACACCTTC.